The 2 T cell receptor beta chains below all came from one sample that was sequenced in a study of control samples from healthy donors and cancer patients. Assay used: immunoSEQ multiplex PCR; TCRdb lists only in-frame clones, some missing. The table includes around 120,000 clones, 88% detected once. Input material: blood. The receptors derive from a woman aged 70 to 79 in good health.

The chain uses TRBV29-1 and TRBJ2-6; D unresolved. This CDR3 has 12 amino acids. Germline CDR1 SQVTM, CDR2 ANQGSEA. The V end lost 5 bases, the J end lost 4 bases, and 6 bases lay between the germline ends. The CDR3 spells CSVLTGANVLTF. The CDR3 DNA reads TGCAGCGTTTTGACCGGGGCCAACGTCCTGACTTTC.

The rearrangement links TRBV6-2 or TRBV6-3 to TRBJ2-7; 8 nucleotides line up with TRBD1. CDR1 is MNHEY and CDR2 is SVGEGT in the germline V gene. The CDR3 runs 15 residues. V lost 5 bases, J lost 2 bases, and 8 bases stayed unmatched. Here the CDR3 reads CASSSGQGGPYEQYF. CDR3 sequence (DNA): TGTGCCAGCAGTAGTGGACAGGGCGGCCCCTACGAGCAGTACTTC.